The 15 T cell receptor beta chains given below trace back to one sample, sequenced in a study of T-cell memory formation after mild COVID-19. TCRdb ran MiXCR on the 5' RACE reads and lists one entry per CDR3 protein. The repertoire holds under 250,000 distinct CDR3 sequences, about 10% seen once, with around 2.9% in the top ten. Sequenced: PBMCs or a T cell subset sorted from them (not recorded which). The receptors were gathered from a man aged 18 to 35 who had mild COVID-19 (a few samples of this study predate the infection). Cell type and time point are not known.

At least ten counts were recorded for this clonotype. The J gene is TRBJ2-5, the V gene TRBV7-2, with D maybe TRBD1 (5 bases). CDR3 size: 12 residues. Trimming took 6 bases from V and 5 from J, leaving 10 bases between them. Germline CDR1 SGHTA, CDR2 FQGNSA. CDR3 in amino acids: CASSSGWETQYF. The CDR3 nucleotides are TGTGCCAGCAGTTCAGGGTGGGAGACCCAGTACTTC.

There are a few counts of this clonotype. V usage is TRBV7-2 and J usage is TRBJ1-4; D may be TRBD1 (5 bases). This CDR3 region has 16 residues. The ends were cut back, 4 bases at V and 6 bases at J, with 18 bases in the middle. CDR1 is SGHTA, CDR2 FQGNSA, per germline. CDR3 sequence: CASSSQVGGVDEKLFF. The CDR3 DNA follows: TGTGCCAGCAGCTCCCAAGTCGGGGGGGTTGATGAAAAACTGTTTTTT.

This clonotype was detected only a few times. The rearrangement joins TRBV7-8 to TRBJ2-7; 9 positions match TRBD2. CDR3 size: 17 residues. V lost 2 bases to trimming and J lost 0 bases; unmatched junction nucleotides: 8. Germline values: CDR1 SGHVS, CDR2 FQNEAQ. The CDR3, as DNA: TGTGCCAGCAGCTTAAGGTCTAGCGGGGCAAGCTCCTACGAGCAGTACTTC. Its translation is CASSLRSSGASSYEQYF.

The sample holds many counts of this clonotype. This chain connects TRBV5-1 to TRBJ2-5, with D unclear. Germline V lookup: CDR1 SGHRS, CDR2 YFSETQ. With 0 bases removed from V and 2 bases from J, the gap between germline ends came to 11 bases. The CDR3 runs to 15 residues. The CDR3 region has the DNA TGCGCCAGCAGCTTGGGGGGAACCCAACAAGAGACCCAGTACTTC. Translation gives CASSLGGTQQETQYF.

The chain joins TRBV20-1 to TRBJ2-3; unclear D gene. Germline CDR1 is DFQATT and CDR2 is SNEGSKA (reference sequence). Trimming shortened V by 4 bases and J by 0 bases, and 5 bases separated the two germline ends. This CDR3 contains 12 residues. Written as DNA, the CDR3 is TGCAGTGCTAATCCTAGCACAGATACGCAGTATTTT. Amino acid sequence: CSANPSTDTQYF.

The rearrangement links TRBV10-3 to TRBJ2-5; a weak D match, TRBD1 (7 bases). The CDR3 is 16 residues long. Germline V CDR1 and CDR2: ENHRY, SYGVKD. V was cut by 4 bases and J by 5 bases, with 20 bases left in between. CDR3 DNA sequence: TGTGCCATCAGTGGGTCTGAGGGGGCGCGGGGTGAGACCCAGTACTTC. Translation: CAISGSEGARGETQYF.

The rearrangement links TRBV7-2 to TRBJ2-5, with 7 positions matching TRBD2. V trimming: 5 bases; J trimming: 1 base; junction bases outside the gene matches: 4. This CDR3 comprises 14 residues. The germline V gene encodes CDR1 SGHTA and CDR2 FQGNSA. This CDR3 is CASSRDYFQETQYF. Written as DNA, the CDR3 is TGTGCCAGCAGCCGGGACTACTTCCAAGAGACCCAGTACTTC.

The table lists this clonotype with many counts. CDR3 DNA: TGTGCCAGCAGTATCTATCCGAACACCGGGGAGCTGTTTTTT. This codes for CASSIYPNTGELFF. This rearrangement joins TRBV6-2 or TRBV6-3 to TRBJ2-2; no clear D. This CDR3 is 14 amino acids long. The germline V and J ends were trimmed by 5 bases and 0 bases, with 7 bases remaining between them. Germline V gene data show CDR1 as MNHEY and CDR2 as SVGEGT.

V usage is TRBV7-9 and J usage is TRBJ2-5; D remains unclear. Germline-derived CDR1 and CDR2 are SEHNR and FQNEAQ (reference sequence). The V and J ends lost 5 bases and 5 bases respectively, with 15 bases between them. The CDR3 consists of 14 residues. CDR3 protein: CASSQRPYGETQYF. The CDR3 coding sequence is TGTGCCAGCAGCCAACGCCCCTACGGGGAGACCCAGTACTTC.

This clonotype was seen at least ten times. The chain recombines TRBV5-1 with TRBJ1-1, with D tentatively TRBD1 (5 bases). CDR3 length equals 13 residues. The germline V gene has CDR1 SGHRS and CDR2 YFSETQ. V shed 2 bases and J shed 2 bases, with 7 bases lying between them. The CDR3 DNA is TGCGCCAGCAGCTTCGACAGTAACACTGAAGCTTTCTTT. Its protein product is CASSFDSNTEAFF.

The gene calls are TRBV7-3 and TRBJ2-5, with 7 bases identical to TRBD1. CDR3 length equals 13 residues. The V segment lost 5 bases and the J segment 5 bases; nucleotides outside the gene matches: 5. Germline-derived CDR1 and CDR2 are SGHTA and FQGTGA. CDR3 region: CASSQGTAETQYF. CDR3 bases: TGTGCCAGCAGCCAAGGGACAGCGGAGACCCAGTACTTC.

This clonotype appeared a few times. J is TRBJ2-7 and V is TRBV12-3 or TRBV12-4, with D maybe TRBD2 (5 bases). Trimming removed 3 bases at V and 3 bases at J, with 9 bases between. There are 13 residues in the CDR3. The DNA of the CDR3 is TGTGCCAGCAGTTTTTCACGGGACTACGAGCAGTACTTC. This translates into CASSFSRDYEQYF.

The table lists this clonotype with a few counts. The rearrangement uses TRBV4-3 and TRBJ2-3, with 9 nucleotides matching TRBD1. The germline CDR1 and CDR2 sequences are LGHNA and YSLEER. V lost 4 bases and J lost 1; bases outside the gene matches: 6. The CDR3 extends over 16 amino acids. The CDR3 is CASSLPGTGCTDTQYF. In DNA, the CDR3 is TGCGCCAGCAGCCTCCCCGGGACAGGGTGCACAGATACGCAGTATTTT.

The chain is built from TRBV9 and TRBJ2-5; TRBD2 agrees at 7 bases. Per germline, CDR1 SGDLS and CDR2 YYNGEE. The ends lost 4 bases at V and 3 bases at J; junction bases unmatched: 12. This CDR3 has 16 residues. CDR3 sequence: CASSKGEGSGKETQYF. CDR3 nucleotide sequence: TGTGCCAGCAGCAAAGGGGAGGGTAGCGGAAAAGAGACCCAGTACTTC.

This clonotype was seen only a few times. The V and J genes are TRBV7-8 and TRBJ2-5; TRBD1 matches 7 bases. Germline trimming cut 3 bases from V and 2 bases from J; bases unmatched to any gene: 6. The CDR3 covers 15 residues. CDR1 is SGHVS and CDR2 is FQNEAQ in the germline V gene. The CDR3 DNA reads as TGTGCCAGCAGCTTGGGATCGGGACAGCAAGAGACCCAGTACTTC. Its translation is CASSLGSGQQETQYF. The full variable domain, in which reference TRBV7-8 and TRBJ2-5 provide the parts outside the CDR3, is GAGVSQSPRYKVAKRGQDVALRCDPISGHVSLFWYQQALGQGPEFLTYFQNEAQLDKSGLPSDRFFAERPEGSVSTLKIQRTQQEDSAVYLCASSLGSGQQETQYFGPGTRLLVL.